The present T cell receptor beta chain was sequenced within a study of blood T cells in healthy people across ages. Study conclusions and caveats: Naive CD4+ cells and diversity were both higher in long-lived donors than in aged donors. Per-million-T-cell TCR beta diversity fell roughly linearly with age. The donors' CMV status was not determined, possibly confounding changes in expanded clonotypes.

For the second PCR, which ran for about 6 to 12 cycles, a sample-barcoded 5' primer and a J-beta primer mix were used. TCRdb analysed the 5' RACE reads with MiXCR anew, one entry per CDR3 protein. The sample carries around 870,000 distinct CDR3 sequences, more than 25% recorded once. Drawing of peripheral blood yielded about 10 milliliters from each donor. This clonotype was seen more than once but under ten times. Its target is unknown. V was clipped by 7 bases and J by 9 bases; unmatched bases: 10. There are 16 residues in the CDR3. The V gene is TRBV12-3 or TRBV12-4, the J gene TRBJ2-1; 15 positions agree with TRBD2. The TCR sequence derives from an elderly woman in good health. What was sequenced was blood. CDR3 DNA sequence: TGTGCCAGCACCCGAGGACTAGCGGGGGGGCCGGGTGAGCAGTTCTTC. This gives the protein CASTRGLAGGPGEQFF.